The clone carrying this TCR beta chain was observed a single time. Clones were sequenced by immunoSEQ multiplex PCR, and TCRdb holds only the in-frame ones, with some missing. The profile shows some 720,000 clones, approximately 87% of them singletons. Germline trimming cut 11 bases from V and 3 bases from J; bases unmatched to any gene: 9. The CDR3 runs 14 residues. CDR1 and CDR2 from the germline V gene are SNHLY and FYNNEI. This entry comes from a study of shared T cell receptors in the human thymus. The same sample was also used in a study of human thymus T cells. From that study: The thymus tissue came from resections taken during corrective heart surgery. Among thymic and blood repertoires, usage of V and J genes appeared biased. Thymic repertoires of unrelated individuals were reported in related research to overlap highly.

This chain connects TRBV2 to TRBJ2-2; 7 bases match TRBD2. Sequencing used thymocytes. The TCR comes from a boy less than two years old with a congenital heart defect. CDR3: CAGGGPPYTGELFF. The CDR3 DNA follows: TGTGCCGGGGGGGGACCACCCTACACCGGGGAGCTGTTTTTT.